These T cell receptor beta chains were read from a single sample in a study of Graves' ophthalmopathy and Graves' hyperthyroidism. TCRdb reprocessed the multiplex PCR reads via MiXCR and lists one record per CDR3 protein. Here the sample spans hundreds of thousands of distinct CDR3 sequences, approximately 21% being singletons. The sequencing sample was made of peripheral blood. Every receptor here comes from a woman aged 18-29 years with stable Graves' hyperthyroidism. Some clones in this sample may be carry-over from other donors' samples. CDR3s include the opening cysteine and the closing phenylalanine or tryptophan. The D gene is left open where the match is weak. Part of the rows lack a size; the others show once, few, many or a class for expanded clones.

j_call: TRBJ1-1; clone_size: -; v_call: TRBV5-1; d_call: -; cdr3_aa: CASSSFSLGAPNTEAFF; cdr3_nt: TGCGCCAGCAGCTCTTTTAGTCTCGGGGCGCCGAACACTGAAGCTTTCTTT
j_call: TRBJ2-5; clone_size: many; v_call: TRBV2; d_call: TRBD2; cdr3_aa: CASRSLAGATSPGDQYF; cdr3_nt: TGTGCCAGCAGGTCGCTAGCGGGGGCTACCTCCCCGGGGGACCAGTACTTC
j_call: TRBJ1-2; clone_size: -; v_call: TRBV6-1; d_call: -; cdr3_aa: CASSEAGGFYGYTF; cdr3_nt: TGTGCCAGCAGTGAAGCCGGGGGTTTTTATGGCTACACCTTC
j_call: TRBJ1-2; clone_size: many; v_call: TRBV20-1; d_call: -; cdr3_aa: CSASLRDFGYTF; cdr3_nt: TGCAGTGCTAGCCTCCGTGATTTTGGCTACACCTTC
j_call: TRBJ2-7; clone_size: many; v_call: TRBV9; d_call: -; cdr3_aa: CASSADSLTGEQYF; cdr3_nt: TGTGCCAGCAGCGCGGACAGTCTAACGGGGGAGCAGTACTTC
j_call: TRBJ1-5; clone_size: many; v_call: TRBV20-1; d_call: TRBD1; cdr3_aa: CSARDGTEYSNQPQHF; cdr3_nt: TGCAGTGCTAGAGACGGGACAGAATATAGCAATCAGCCCCAGCATTTT
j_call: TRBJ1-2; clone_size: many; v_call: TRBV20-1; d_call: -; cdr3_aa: CSARATEALYGYTF; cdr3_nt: TGCAGTGCTAGGGCGACCGAGGCCCTATATGGCTACACCTTC
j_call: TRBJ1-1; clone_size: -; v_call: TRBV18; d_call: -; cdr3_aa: CASSLRQADTEAFF; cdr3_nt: TGTGCCAGCTCCCTCAGACAGGCGGACACTGAAGCTTTCTTT
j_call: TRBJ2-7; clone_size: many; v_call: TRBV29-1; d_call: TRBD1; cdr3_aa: CSVVDRGRRGSYEQYF; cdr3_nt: TGCAGCGTTGTTGACAGGGGGCGAAGAGGATCCTACGAGCAGTACTTC
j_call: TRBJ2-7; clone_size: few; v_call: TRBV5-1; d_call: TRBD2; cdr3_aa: CASSPTAGDYEQYF; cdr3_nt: TGCGCCAGCAGCCCGACAGCGGGGGACTACGAGCAGTACTTC
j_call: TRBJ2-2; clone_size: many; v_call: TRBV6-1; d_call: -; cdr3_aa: CASRSARELFF; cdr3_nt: TGTGCCAGCAGGTCGGCCAGGGAGCTGTTTTTT
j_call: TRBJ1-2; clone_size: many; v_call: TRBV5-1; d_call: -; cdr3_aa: CASSLDQYYGYTF; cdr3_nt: TGCGCCAGCAGCTTGGATCAGTACTATGGCTACACCTTC
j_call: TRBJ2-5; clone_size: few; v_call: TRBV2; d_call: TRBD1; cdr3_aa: CASTTLPDRPWETQYF; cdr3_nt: TGTGCCAGCACCACTCTCCCGGACAGGCCCTGGGAGACCCAGTACTTC
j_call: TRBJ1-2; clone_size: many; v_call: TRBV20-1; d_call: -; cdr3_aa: CSARTLSGYTF; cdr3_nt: TGCAGTGCTAGAACTCTCTCAGGCTACACCTTC
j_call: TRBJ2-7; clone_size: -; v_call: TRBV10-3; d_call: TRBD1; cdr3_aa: CAISPSGQGIREQYF; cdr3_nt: TGTGCCATCAGTCCCTCGGGACAGGGAATCCGCGAGCAGTACTTC
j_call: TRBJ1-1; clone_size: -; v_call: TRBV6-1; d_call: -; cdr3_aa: CASSTLGRVNTEAFF; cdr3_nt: TGTGCCAGCAGCACACTGGGACGCGTGAACACTGAAGCTTTCTTT
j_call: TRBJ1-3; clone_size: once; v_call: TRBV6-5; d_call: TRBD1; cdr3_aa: CASSYGQGFGNTIYF; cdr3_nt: TGTGCCAGCAGTTATGGACAGGGTTTCGGAAACACCATATATTTT
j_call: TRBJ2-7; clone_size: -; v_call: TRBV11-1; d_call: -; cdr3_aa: CASSLDGVHEQYF; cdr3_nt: TGTGCCAGCAGCTTAGATGGGGTCCACGAGCAGTACTTC
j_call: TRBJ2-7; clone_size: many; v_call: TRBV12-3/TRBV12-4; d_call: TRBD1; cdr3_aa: CARRDRVYEQYF; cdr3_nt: TGTGCCAGGCGGGACAGGGTCTACGAGCAGTACTTC
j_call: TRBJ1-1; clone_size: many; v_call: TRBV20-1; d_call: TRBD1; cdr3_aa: CSAREGGSEAFF; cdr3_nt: TGCAGTGCTAGAGAAGGGGGCAGTGAAGCTTTCTTT